This TCR beta chain derives from a study of radiation and T cells in renal cell carcinoma. Findings of the study overall: Without pretreatment biopsies, baseline tumor clonotype presence was undetermined.

Time point indicated: blood 4 weeks post-SBRT, at nephrectomy. The treatment was: 15 Gy SBRT to primary tumor, nephrectomy 4 weeks later. Method: immunoSEQ multiplex PCR; TCRdb's copy keeps in-frame clones and lacks some. The sample contains fewer than 200,000 clones, about nine tenths of which appear only once. V was pared by 2 bases and J by 10 bases, with 12 bases between. Germline loops: CDR1 MNHEY, CDR2 SVGAGI. This CDR3 is 13 amino acids long. As concerns this clone: What it binds is not known.

This chain joins TRBV6-5 and TRBJ2-1, with a possible D match to TRBD2 (5 bases). The sequence was collected from a woman between 50 and 59 years old with renal cell carcinoma. The sample consisted of blood, taken from a patient whose treatment included radiotherapy and nephrectomy. CDR3 DNA sequence: TGTGCCAGCAGTTACCTTACTAGAGACGAGCAGTTCTTC. This codes for CASSYLTRDEQFF.